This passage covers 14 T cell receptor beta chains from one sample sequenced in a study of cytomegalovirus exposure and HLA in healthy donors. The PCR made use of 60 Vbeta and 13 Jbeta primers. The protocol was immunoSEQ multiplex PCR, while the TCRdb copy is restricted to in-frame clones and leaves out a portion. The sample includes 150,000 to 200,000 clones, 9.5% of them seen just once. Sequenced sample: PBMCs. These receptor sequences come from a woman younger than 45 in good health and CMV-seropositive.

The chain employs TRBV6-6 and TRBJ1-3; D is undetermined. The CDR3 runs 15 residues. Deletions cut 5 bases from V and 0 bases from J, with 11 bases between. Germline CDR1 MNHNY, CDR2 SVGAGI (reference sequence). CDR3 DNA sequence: TGTGCCAGCAGTAAGGACGGGAGCTCTGGAAACACCATATATTTT. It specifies CASSKDGSSGNTIYF.

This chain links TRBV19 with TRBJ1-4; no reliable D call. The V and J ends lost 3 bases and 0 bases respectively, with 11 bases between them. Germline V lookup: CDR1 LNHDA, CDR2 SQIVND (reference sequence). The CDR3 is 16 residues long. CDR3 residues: CASSMHGGSTNEKLFF. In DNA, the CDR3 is TGTGCCAGTAGTATGCACGGAGGCTCAACTAATGAAAAACTGTTTTTT.

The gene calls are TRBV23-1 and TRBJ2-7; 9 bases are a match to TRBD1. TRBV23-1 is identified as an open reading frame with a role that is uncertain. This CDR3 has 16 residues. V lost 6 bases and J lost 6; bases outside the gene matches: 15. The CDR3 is CASSLPRDRDLGEQYF. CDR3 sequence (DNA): TGCGCCAGCAGCCTACCCCGGGACAGGGACCTCGGCGAGCAGTACTTC.

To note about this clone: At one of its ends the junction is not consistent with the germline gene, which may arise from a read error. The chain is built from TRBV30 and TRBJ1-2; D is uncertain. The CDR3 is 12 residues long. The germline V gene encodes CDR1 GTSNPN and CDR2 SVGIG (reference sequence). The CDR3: CAWSVPFFGHTF. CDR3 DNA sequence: TGTGCCTGGAGTGTACCATTTTTTGGCCACACCTTC.

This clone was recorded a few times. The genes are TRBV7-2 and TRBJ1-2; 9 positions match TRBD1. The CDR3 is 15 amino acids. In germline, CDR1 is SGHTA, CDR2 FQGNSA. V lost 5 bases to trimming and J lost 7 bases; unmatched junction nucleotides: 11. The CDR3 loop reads CASSETGTGKFGYTF. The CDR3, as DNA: TGTGCCAGCAGCGAAACCGGGACAGGGAAGTTTGGCTACACCTTC.

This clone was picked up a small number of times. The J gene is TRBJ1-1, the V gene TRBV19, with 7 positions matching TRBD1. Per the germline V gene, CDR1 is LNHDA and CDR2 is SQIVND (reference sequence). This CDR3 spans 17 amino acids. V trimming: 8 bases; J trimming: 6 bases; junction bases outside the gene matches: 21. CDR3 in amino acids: CASSRQGRWKLKPEAFF. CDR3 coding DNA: TGTGCCAGTTCTCGACAGGGAAGGTGGAAACTTAAACCTGAAGCTTTCTTT.

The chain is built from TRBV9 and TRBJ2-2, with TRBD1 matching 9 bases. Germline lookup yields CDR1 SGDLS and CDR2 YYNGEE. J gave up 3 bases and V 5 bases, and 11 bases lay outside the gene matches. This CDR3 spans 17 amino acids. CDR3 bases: TGTGCCAGCAGGCCGTATGGGGGGACAGGGTACACCGGGGAGCTGTTTTTT. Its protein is CASRPYGGTGYTGELFF. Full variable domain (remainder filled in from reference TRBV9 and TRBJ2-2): DSGVTQTPKHLITATGQRVTLRCSPRSGDLSVYWYQQSLDQGLQFLIQYYNGEERAKGNILERFSAQQFPDLHSELNLSSLELGDSALYFCASRPYGGTGYTGELFFGEGSRLTVL.

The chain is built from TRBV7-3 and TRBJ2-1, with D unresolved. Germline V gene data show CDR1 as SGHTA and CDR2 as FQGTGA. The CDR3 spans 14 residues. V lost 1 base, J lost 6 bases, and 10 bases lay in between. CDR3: CASSLNPSGNEQFF. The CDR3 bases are TGTGCCAGCAGCTTAAATCCTAGTGGCAATGAGCAGTTCTTC.

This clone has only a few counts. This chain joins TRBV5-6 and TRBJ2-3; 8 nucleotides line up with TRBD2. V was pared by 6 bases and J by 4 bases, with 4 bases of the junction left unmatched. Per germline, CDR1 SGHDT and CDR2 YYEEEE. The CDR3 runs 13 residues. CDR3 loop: CASTIAGPDTQYF. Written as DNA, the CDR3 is TGTGCCAGCACCATAGCGGGACCAGATACGCAGTATTTT.

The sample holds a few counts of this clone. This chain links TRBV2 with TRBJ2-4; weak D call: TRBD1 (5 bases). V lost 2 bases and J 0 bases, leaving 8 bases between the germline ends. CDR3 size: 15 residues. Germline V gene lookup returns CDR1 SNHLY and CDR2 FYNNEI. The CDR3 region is CASSESRAAKNIQYF. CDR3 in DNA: TGTGCCAGCAGTGAAAGCAGGGCAGCCAAAAACATTCAGTACTTC.

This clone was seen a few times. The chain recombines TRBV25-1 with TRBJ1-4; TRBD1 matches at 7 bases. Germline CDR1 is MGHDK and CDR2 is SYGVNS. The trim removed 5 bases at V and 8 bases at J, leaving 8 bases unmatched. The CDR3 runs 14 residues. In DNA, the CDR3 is TGTGCCAGCAGTTTCACAGGGGTGGGGGAAAAACTGTTTTTT. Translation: CASSFTGVGEKLFF.

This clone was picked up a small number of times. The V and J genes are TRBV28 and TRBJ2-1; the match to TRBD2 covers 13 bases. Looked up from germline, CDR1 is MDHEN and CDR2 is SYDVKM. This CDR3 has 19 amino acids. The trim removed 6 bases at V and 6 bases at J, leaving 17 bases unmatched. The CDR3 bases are TGTGCCAGCAGCCCGAGGACTAGCGGGAGATTAACGTTCGTCAATGAGCAGTTCTTC. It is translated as CASSPRTSGRLTFVNEQFF.

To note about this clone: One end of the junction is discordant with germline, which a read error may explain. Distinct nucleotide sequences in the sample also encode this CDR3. The CDR3 nucleotides read TGTGCTAGCAGCTACCAAGAAGAGACCCAGTACTTC. Translating gives CASSYQEETQYF. The chain links TRBV2 to TRBJ2-5; D unclear. This CDR3 has 12 residues. CDR1 and CDR2 from the germline V gene are SNHLY and FYNNEI.

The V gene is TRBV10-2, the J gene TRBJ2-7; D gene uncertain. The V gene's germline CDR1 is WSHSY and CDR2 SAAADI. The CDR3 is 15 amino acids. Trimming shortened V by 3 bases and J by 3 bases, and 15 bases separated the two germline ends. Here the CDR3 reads CASSDPDAGRYEQYF. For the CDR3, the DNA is TGCGCCAGCAGTGACCCCGACGCAGGCCGCTACGAGCAGTACTTC.